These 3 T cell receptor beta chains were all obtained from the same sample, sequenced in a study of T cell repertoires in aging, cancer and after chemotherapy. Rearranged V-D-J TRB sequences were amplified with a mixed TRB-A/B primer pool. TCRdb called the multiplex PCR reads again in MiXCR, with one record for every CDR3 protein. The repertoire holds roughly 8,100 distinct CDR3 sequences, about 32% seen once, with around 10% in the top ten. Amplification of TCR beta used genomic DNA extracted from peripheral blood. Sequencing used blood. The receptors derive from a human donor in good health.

The CDR3 here is CASNDRDGSSGANVLTF. The CDR3, as DNA: TGTGCCAGCAATGACCGGGACGGAAGCTCTGGGGCCAACGTCCTGACTTTC. V usage is TRBV6-2 or TRBV6-3 and J usage is TRBJ2-6, with D tentatively TRBD1 or TRBD2 (5 bases each). This CDR3 comprises 17 residues. Trimming took off 7 bases at V and 0 bases at J, with 16 bases between the two ends. The V gene's germline CDR1 is MNHEY and CDR2 SVGEGT.

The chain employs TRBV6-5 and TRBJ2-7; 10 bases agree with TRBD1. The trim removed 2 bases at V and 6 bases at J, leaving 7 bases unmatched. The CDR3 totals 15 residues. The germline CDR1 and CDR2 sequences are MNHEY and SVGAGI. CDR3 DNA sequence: TGTGCCAGCAGTTACACGGGACAGGGGTTGAGCGAGCAGTACTTC. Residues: CASSYTGQGLSEQYF.

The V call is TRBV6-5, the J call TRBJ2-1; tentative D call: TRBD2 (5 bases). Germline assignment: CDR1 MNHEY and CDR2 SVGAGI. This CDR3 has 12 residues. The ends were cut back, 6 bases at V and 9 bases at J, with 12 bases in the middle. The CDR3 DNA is TGTGCCAGCAGCCTAGTGAGCGGTGAGCAGTTCTTC. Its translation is CASSLVSGEQFF.